This T cell receptor beta chain derives from a study of beta chain features in type 1 diabetes. V gave up 3 bases and J gave up 8 bases; unmatched junction bases: 8. This CDR3 is 15 amino acids long. Germline loops: CDR1 MGHDK, CDR2 SYGVNS. All of the isolated RNA was reverse transcribed, so expressed TCRB transcripts were sequenced. Sequencing used immunoSEQ multiplex PCR; TCRdb keeps in-frame clones, though not all of them. The data contain 200,000 to 250,000 clones, roughly 10% of them singletons. Sequenced: central memory CD4+ T cells from blood. The sequence was obtained from a man in his late teens or twenties in good health. This chain links TRBV25-1 with TRBJ1-4, with 8 bases matching TRBD1. The CDR3 spells CASSDRTGKGEKLFF. CDR3 in DNA: TGTGCCAGCAGTGACCGGACAGGGAAAGGAGAAAAACTGTTTTTT.